Below are 14 T cell receptor beta chains sequenced from a single sample in a study of response to subunit inactivated influenza vaccine. In TCRdb, the RT-PCR reads were re-called with MiXCR into one record per CDR3 protein. Of approximately 490,000 distinct CDR3 sequences listed, approximately 7.7% were seen once; the top ten hold about an eighth. Sample: PBMCs from blood, taken roughly 24 months after vaccination. The receptors derive from a man aged 50 to 69 who received an inactivated influenza vaccine.

This clonotype has more than one count but fewer than ten. The chain joins TRBV20-1 to TRBJ2-5, with D hard to call. This CDR3 has 15 amino acids. V lost 2 bases, J lost 2 bases, and 15 bases lay in between. The germline V gene encodes CDR1 DFQATT and CDR2 SNEGSKA (reference sequence). The CDR3 bases are TGCAGTGCTAGAAGTCCTCAGACGGCACAAGAGACCCAGTACTTC. It yields the protein CSARSPQTAQETQYF.

This clonotype has just a few counts. V gene TRBV20-1 combines with J gene TRBJ2-3; 8 nucleotides agree with TRBD2. The germline CDR1 and CDR2 sequences are DFQATT and SNEGSKA (reference sequence). This CDR3 spans 15 amino acids. V lost 6 bases and J lost 3; bases outside the gene matches: 11. CDR3 coding DNA: TGCAGTGCCCCTCTCCGGCGGGGGGAGACAGATACGCAGTATTTT. This codes for CSAPLRRGETDTQYF.

The rearrangement uses TRBV7-9 and TRBJ2-2, with D unclear. Germline CDR1 is SEHNR and CDR2 is FQNEAQ (reference sequence). This CDR3 is 13 amino acids long. Trimming took off 10 bases at V and 0 bases at J, with 9 bases between the two ends. The CDR3 nucleotides are TGTGCCACAAGAAATCCGAACACCGGGGAGCTGTTTTTT. Protein product: CATRNPNTGELFF. The variable domain in full, completed from reference TRBV7-9 and TRBJ2-2, reads DTGVSQNPRHKITKRGQNVTFRCDPISEHNRLYWYRQTLGQGPEFLTYFQNEAQLEKSRLLSDRFSAERPKGSFSTLEIQRTEQGDSAMYLCATRNPNTGELFFGEGSRLTVL.

The sample holds a few counts of this clonotype. The CDR3 sequence: CSARDLAGAVETQYF. The CDR3 bases are TGCAGTGCTAGAGATCTAGCAGGGGCGGTCGAGACCCAGTACTTC. The gene calls are TRBV20-1 and TRBJ2-5, with D possibly being TRBD1 (6 bases). V was clipped by 0 bases and J by 5 bases, with 16 bases between them. The V gene's germline CDR1 is DFQATT and CDR2 SNEGSKA (reference sequence). CDR3 length: 15 amino acids.

This clonotype was observed a handful of times. The chain couples TRBV12-3 or TRBV12-4 to TRBJ2-2; D may be TRBD1 (5 bases). This CDR3 comprises 16 residues. The ends were cut back, 6 bases at V and 1 base at J, with 15 bases in the middle. CDR3 DNA sequence: TGTGCCAGCAGCTTTAGACAGACAAGGAACACCGGGGAGCTGTTTTTT. Its protein product is CASSFRQTRNTGELFF.

This chain connects TRBV20-1 to TRBJ1-6; the D gene is possibly TRBD1 (6 bases). The CDR3 covers 13 residues. Looked up from germline, CDR1 is DFQATT and CDR2 is SNEGSKA (reference sequence). CDR3 protein: CSIQQGASSPLHF. CDR3 nucleotides: TGCAGCATCCAACAGGGAGCAAGCTCACCCCTCCACTTT.

This clonotype was counted at least ten times. This chain joins TRBV6-1 and TRBJ2-3; no definite D call. CDR1 and CDR2 from the germline V gene are MNHNS and SASEGT. The CDR3 covers 14 residues. V dropped 8 bases and J dropped 2 bases, with 14 bases sitting between them. The CDR3, as DNA: TGTGCCAGCTCCTGGGCCTTAGACACAGATACGCAGTATTTT. Protein: CASSWALDTDTQYF.

This clonotype was counted between two and nine times. This chain joins TRBV5-1 and TRBJ1-1; the D gene is possibly TRBD1 (5 bases). Germline CDR1 SGHRS, CDR2 YFSETQ. CDR3 size: 15 residues. V was trimmed by 7 bases and J by 0 bases, leaving 16 bases between them. The CDR3 spells CASGVGDSMNTEAFF. DNA for the CDR3: TGCGCCAGCGGGGTGGGAGACAGTATGAACACTGAAGCTTTCTTT.

This clonotype was counted at least ten times. J is TRBJ1-2 and V is TRBV7-2; tentatively, D is TRBD1 (5 bases). V shed 1 base and J shed 2 bases, with 8 bases lying between them. Germline V lookup: CDR1 SGHTA, CDR2 FQGNSA. This CDR3 has 14 amino acids. CDR3 nucleotides: TGTGCCAGCAGCTTAGGGGGGGAAAACTATGGCTACACCTTC. Translation: CASSLGGENYGYTF.

The table lists this clonotype with a few counts. As DNA, the CDR3 is TGCAGTGCCACCGGGACAGGGGTTGGCTACACCTTC. This codes for CSATGTGVGYTF. V is TRBV20-1 and J is TRBJ1-2, with TRBD1 identical over 10 bases. The CDR3 consists of 12 residues. Germline lookup yields CDR1 DFQATT and CDR2 SNEGSKA (reference sequence). V dropped 6 bases and J dropped 7; count of bases not matched to a gene: 5.

This clonotype was picked up a small number of times. The rearrangement links TRBV3-1 to TRBJ1-4; the D gene is possibly TRBD1 (5 bases). The V gene lost 5 bases and the J gene lost 4 bases, with 11 bases spanning the gap. Germline CDR1 and CDR2: LGHDT and YNNKEL (reference sequence). There are 14 residues in the CDR3. Written as DNA, the CDR3 is TGTGCCAGCAGCGGGGGTATTGGTAATGAAAAACTGTTTTTT. This sequence encodes CASSGGIGNEKLFF.

In this sample, this clonotype turned up many times. The chain couples TRBV25-1 to TRBJ1-2; TRBD1 agrees at 7 bases. With 3 bases clipped from V and 11 bases from J, the junction kept 12 bases outside the gene matches. Germline CDR1 is MGHDK and CDR2 is SYGVNS. The CDR3 is 14 amino acids. The CDR3, as DNA: TGTGCCAGCAGTGACCCCGGGACAGCCCTGATTTACACCTTC. Translation: CASSDPGTALIYTF.

This clonotype was seen repeatedly, ten times or more. The chain is built from TRBV20-1 and TRBJ1-1; the D gene is possibly TRBD1 (5 bases). The ends were cut back, 3 bases at V and 0 bases at J, with 8 bases in the middle. The CDR3 spans 13 residues. The germline V gene has CDR1 DFQATT and CDR2 SNEGSKA (reference sequence). Here the CDR3 DNA reads TGCAGTGCTAGGGACATCATGAACACTGAAGCTTTCTTT. It specifies CSARDIMNTEAFF.

Remarks on this clonotype: Germline and junction disagree at one end, which may indicate a read error. This chain links TRBV30 with TRBJ1-5; 9 positions agree with TRBD1. The CDR3 extends over 16 amino acids. CDR1 is GTSNPN, CDR2 SVGIG, per germline (reference sequence). This CDR3 is CAWSNIQGASNHPQHF. In DNA form, the CDR3 reads TGTGCCTGGAGTAACATACAGGGGGCTAGCAATCATCCCCAGCATTTT.